Reported below is one T cell receptor beta chain. Its cognate antigen has yet to be identified. No base-level quality is on record; no much larger clone is a single base apart. CDR1 MNHNS and CDR2 SASEGT were looked up in the germline V gene. Including the terminal cysteine and phenylalanine, the CDR3 comprises 12 residues. Left in the record is the CDR3 DNA by itself, 36 bases read in frame from the first base. Trimming takes 4 bases off V and 9 bases off J; junction bases not matched to a gene: 0. These data originate in a study of shared clonotypes between healthy human individuals (dated by TCRdb to 2020 to 2021). Broadly, across the study: Three men and a couple of women, aged 18 to 49 years, made up the cohort. For each donor, three plates each were used for CD4 naive and CD4 memory, two plates were used for CD8 naive, and one plate was used for CD8 memory. To estimate repertoire size and how much clonotype sharing occurs between individuals, the study deeply sequenced the blood TCR repertoires of five or six healthy adults. Different laboratories and diverse techniques were used to prepare libraries and sequence TCR repertoires, to increase sequencing depth and limit assay-specific biases. Per donor, leukapheresis produced somewhere between about 0.8 and 9.5 billion PBMCs.

What the authors observed across the whole study: Based on pairwise subsampling, the degree of clonotype sharing among donors was expected to be affected by sequencing depth. Even with the large sequencing depth, rarefaction of the sorted-subset datasets indicated that sequencing was incomplete. The genetic and exposure-history diversity represented was limited by the small number of donors. Sharing across a few donors was observed for about 5% of naive CD4, about 3.2% of naive CD8, roughly 2.4% of memory CD4, and around 0.44% of memory CD8 clonotypes. Higher generation probabilities were observed for clonotypes shared by all four sorted-subset donors than for non-shared clonotypes. Naive subsets generally had larger estimated clonotype richness than memory subsets. Only blood was sampled, and tissue TCR repertoires likely differ from those in blood.

Using the deep immunoSEQ assay, TCR CDR3 regions were amplified from genomic DNA by multiplex PCR. Genomic DNA extracted from each cell subset was distributed evenly over all wells of several immunoSEQ 96-well plates, and each plate served as one replicate. Each replicate PCR for sorted subsets received approximately 220 ng genomic DNA, equal to 28,000 or so T cell genomes. Purified libraries were measured with a Qubit 3.0 fluorometer, size-checked on a Bioanalyzer 2100, and measured again with the KAPA Library Quantification kit. A separate single-read 150-cycle Illumina NextSeq 550 flow cell was used to sequence each immunoSEQ 96-well plate. Regarding the original processing steps: Because the immunoSEQ output included only junctional sequences and no quality scores, the filtering could not be the same as the filtering used for full-length reads. Sequences were annotated with PyIR, a Python wrapper for IgBLAST v1.9, using IMGT germline references to assign V/J genes and CDR3. Reads with weak V/J assignments (E-value above 1e-6), missing CDR3, stop codons, out-of-frame junctions, or ambiguous translated residues were removed. V3J clonotypes were defined as sequences sharing the same inferred V gene, J gene, and CDR3 amino acid sequence. Percentage overlap between repertoires was computed as shared unique clonotypes divided by the size of the smaller repertoire. Three approaches were used to assess repertoire richness: RTK rarefaction, the Chao1 estimator, and Recon v2.1 estimates of unobserved clonotypes. Generation probabilities were computed with OLGA for all TCRbeta clonotypes obtained by the gDNA method from a few donors. TCRdb retrieved this table from immuneACCESS and kept in-frame rearrangements only. Not all clones are present; in checked studies, unresolved V genes account for under half, and no reason is known for the remainder. Clone size and V and J calls were adopted from that table, with D and trimming inferred from the DNA. The sample yields some 2.1 million clones; 85% to 95% were counted once. The ten largest clones add up to around 0.13% of the sample.

The donors were healthy, HIV-negative adults who had no recently reported acute infections or vaccinations. Every donor was a Caucasian adult living in Nashville, Tennessee, USA. CD4+ T cells were enriched through magnetic negative selection, after which naive cells were positively selected on CD45RA and the remaining negative fraction served as the memory subset. After blood collection by leukapheresis, PBMCs were isolated using Ficoll-Histopaque density gradient centrifugation and then cryopreserved in the vapor phase of liquid nitrogen. Analytical flow cytometry was used to check the purity and quantity of each magnetically sorted T cell population. Each sorted fraction had its genomic DNA isolated and then quantified by UV absorbance on a Nanodrop 2000c.

This sequence originates from a man aged 18 to 35 in good health. The rearranged segments are TRBV6-1 and TRBJ2-6, with TRBD1 matching 7 junction bases. Sequenced input: naive CD4+ T cells sorted from blood. The sample's cell subset or site label, in plain terms: CD45RA+ positively selected. The sequenced DNA is TGTGCCAGCAGTGGACAGGGCAACGTCCTGACTTTC. Its coded protein is CASSGQGNVLTF.